The rows below give T cell receptor beta chains drawn from one sample of a study of CD8 T cells in ankylosing spondylitis. In TCRdb, the 5' RACE reads were re-called with MiXCR into one record per CDR3 protein. In the table there are some 840,000 distinct CDR3 sequences, about 11% of which are singletons. Sequences were obtained from blood, either unsorted or a sorted T cell fraction (not recorded which). The origin of the receptors is a male donor with ankylosing spondylitis. CDR3s include the opening cysteine and the closing phenylalanine or tryptophan. D genes are given only for firm matches. The listing skips clone size in some rows; elsewhere it reads once, few, many or a size class.

D	J	size	V	DNA	CDR3
NA	TRBJ1-2	many	TRBV6-1	TGTGCCAGCAGGAGAGGACGGAGTTATGGCTACACCTTC	CASRRGRSYGYTF
TRBD1	TRBJ2-3	NA	TRBV20-1	TGCAGTGCTATAGTCGGACAGGGCACAGATACGCAGTATTTT	CSAIVGQGTDTQYF
TRBD2	TRBJ2-3	NA	TRBV7-9	TGTGCCACTCCCCGGGGGGGCTCAGATACGCAGTATTTT	CATPRGGSDTQYF
NA	TRBJ2-7	NA	TRBV28	TGTGCCAGCAGTTTTGCCGGGTGGGACACACGGGACTACGAGCAGTACTTC	CASSFAGWDTRDYEQYF
NA	TRBJ1-2	few	TRBV6-1	TGTGCCAGCCTATCCCCGGACAGCTATGGCTACACCTTC	CASLSPDSYGYTF
TRBD1	TRBJ2-3	few	TRBV4-3	TGCGCCAGCAGCCAACGGGAAGCCGGGACAGGGCTCACAGATACGCAGTATTTT	CASSQREAGTGLTDTQYF
TRBD2	TRBJ2-1	few	TRBV24-1	TGTGCCACCAGTGCCCGACTGCCGGGAGGGTCCAATGAGCAGTTCTTC	CATSARLPGGSNEQFF
NA	TRBJ2-6	few	TRBV6-1	TGTGCCAGCAGACGGGCCCAGCGGGCCAACGTCCTGACTTTC	CASRRAQRANVLTF
NA	TRBJ2-1	NA	TRBV7-9	TGTGCCAGCAGCTCGCTGTCAGGGCCCAGGCATGAGCAGTTCTTC	CASSSLSGPRHEQFF
NA	TRBJ2-7	NA	TRBV6-5	TGTGCCAGCAGTTACTCGATGGCTGGCTACGAGCAGTACTTC	CASSYSMAGYEQYF
NA	TRBJ2-7	many	TRBV25-1	TGTGCCAGCAGGAGGACTGGTAGTAGCTCCTACGAGCAGTACTTC	CASRRTGSSSYEQYF
NA	TRBJ1-5	NA	TRBV28	TGTGCCAGCAGTCGACGTATGGACATCGGTCGGCCCCAGCATTTT	CASSRRMDIGRPQHF
NA	TRBJ1-2	many	TRBV10-3	TGTGCCATCAGCACTCACCTTGGACAGTCCGCTAACTATGGCTACACCTTC	CAISTHLGQSANYGYTF
TRBD2	TRBJ2-7	NA	TRBV28	TGTGCCAGCTGTTGGACCCTAGCGGGCCCAACCTACGAGCAGTACTTC	CASCWTLAGPTYEQYF
NA	TRBJ2-2	many	TRBV4-3	TGCGCCAGCAGCCTCCTCACGGGCTGGGAGCTGTTTTTT	CASSLLTGWELFF
NA	TRBJ1-1	NA	TRBV27	TGTGCCAGCAGTCCCCTTAACCGGTACACTGAAGCTTTCTTT	CASSPLNRYTEAFF
NA	TRBJ2-7	many	TRBV29-1	TGCAGCGTTGGGGGGGGCTCGGCCAGGGAGCAGTACTTC	CSVGGGSAREQYF
TRBD1	TRBJ2-7	NA	TRBV7-2	TGTGCCAGCCAGAGACAGGGTCCCTACGAGCAGTACTTC	CASQRQGPYEQYF
NA	TRBJ2-1	NA	TRBV27	TGTGCCAGCAGTTTTGCCTATTCCTACAATGAGCAGTTCTTC	CASSFAYSYNEQFF
TRBD2	TRBJ2-7	NA	TRBV20-1	TGCAGTGCTCCCCGGGCGGGAGGGCCCCCGGAGCAGTACTTC	CSAPRAGGPPEQYF
NA	TRBJ2-1	few	TRBV5-1	TGCGCCAGCAGCTTGGTCAGCCTAGCCTCCGGTAATGAGCAGTTCTTC	CASSLVSLASGNEQFF
NA	TRBJ1-2	many	TRBV12-3/TRBV12-4	TGTGCCAGCAGCCCCCGCCGGGAATATAACTATGGCTACACCTTC	CASSPRREYNYGYTF
TRBD2	TRBJ2-3	many	TRBV25-1	TGTGCCAGCAGTGAAAACGTAGCGGGAGCAGATACGCAGTATTTT	CASSENVAGADTQYF
NA	TRBJ2-7	NA	TRBV6-2/TRBV6-3	TGTGCCAGCAGGCCCCAGGGGTCCTACGAGCAGTACTTC	CASRPQGSYEQYF